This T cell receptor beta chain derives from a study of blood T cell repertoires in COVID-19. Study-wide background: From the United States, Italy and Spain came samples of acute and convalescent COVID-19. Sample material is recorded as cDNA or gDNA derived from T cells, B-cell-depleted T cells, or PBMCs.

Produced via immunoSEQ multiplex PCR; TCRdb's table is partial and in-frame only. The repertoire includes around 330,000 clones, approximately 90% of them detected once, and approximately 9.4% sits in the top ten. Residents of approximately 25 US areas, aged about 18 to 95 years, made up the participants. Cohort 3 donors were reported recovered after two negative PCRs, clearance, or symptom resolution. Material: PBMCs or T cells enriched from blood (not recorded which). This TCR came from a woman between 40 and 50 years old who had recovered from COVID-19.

The CDR3 loop reads CASSAGQSDTQYF. The DNA of the CDR3 is TGTGCCAGCAGCGCCGGACAGTCAGATACGCAGTATTTT. This rearrangement joins TRBV9 to TRBJ2-3; D might be TRBD1 (6 bases). Per the germline V gene, CDR1 is SGDLS and CDR2 is YYNGEE. The length of the CDR3 is 13 residues. V was pared by 3 bases and J by 4 bases, with 9 bases between.